One and the same sample provided the 30 T cell receptor beta chains below, sequenced in a study of T-cell memory formation after mild COVID-19. TCRdb used MiXCR to reprocess the 5' RACE reads, holding one entry per CDR3 protein. The table shows 470,000 or so distinct CDR3 sequences, with 18% occurring only once. The sample comprised PBMCs or a T cell subset sorted from them (not recorded which). All receptors come from an adult woman who had mild COVID-19 (a few samples of this study predate the infection). Cell type and time point are not known.

The V call is TRBV7-8, the J call TRBJ1-3; unclear D gene. The V end was cut by 5 bases, the J end by 6 bases, with 14 bases between. This CDR3 has 14 residues. CDR1 and CDR2 (germline): SGHVS, FQNEAQ. This CDR3 reads CASSPNLQKNTIYF. DNA of the CDR3: TGTGCCAGCAGCCCCAACCTACAGAAAAACACCATATATTTT.

This clonotype has at least ten counts. The rearrangement joins TRBV6-2 or TRBV6-3 to TRBJ2-7; TRBD1 is a possible D gene (6 bases). This CDR3 comprises 12 residues. Germline V CDR1 and CDR2: MNHEY, SVGEGT. V dropped 7 bases and J dropped 3 bases, with 10 bases sitting between them. CDR3 protein: CASKGENYEQYF. CDR3 coding DNA: TGTGCCAGCAAGGGGGAGAACTACGAGCAGTACTTC.

This clonotype was counted only a few times. The V and J genes are TRBV20-1 and TRBJ2-3; 8 bases agree with TRBD2. With V trimmed by 5 bases and J by 0 bases, 13 bases remained unmatched. This CDR3 is built from 17 residues. Germline V lookup: CDR1 DFQATT, CDR2 SNEGSKA (reference sequence). The CDR3 DNA reads as TGCAGTGCTCCGACGGGGGGGAGGGGCTCTAGCACAGATACGCAGTATTTT. Translated: CSAPTGGRGSSTDTQYF.

This CDR3 is CSNPRSRRSYEQYF. The CDR3 DNA is TGCAGCAACCCACGGAGTCGACGTTCCTACGAGCAGTACTTC. The genes are TRBV29-1 and TRBJ2-7, with D hard to call. Germline assignment: CDR1 SQVTM and CDR2 ANQGSEA. The CDR3 totals 14 residues. Trimming shortened V by 8 bases and J by 1 base, and 18 bases separated the two germline ends.

The V and J genes are TRBV12-3 or TRBV12-4 and TRBJ1-2; tentative D call: TRBD1 (5 bases). The CDR3 totals 14 residues. Trimming cost V 3 bases and J 3 bases, with 11 bases left between them. In nucleotides, the CDR3 is TGTGCCAGCAGTTTGCATCAGGGAGACTATGGCTACACCTTC. This codes for CASSLHQGDYGYTF.

This clonotype has at least ten counts. The rearrangement joins TRBV7-2 to TRBJ1-6; no reliable D call. CDR1 is SGHTA and CDR2 is FQGNSA in the germline V gene. Deletions cut 3 bases from V and 2 bases from J, with 8 bases between. This CDR3 contains 15 residues. The CDR3 DNA reads as TGTGCCAGCAGCTTGGGGTTCGCCTATAATTCACCCCTCCACTTT. Translated: CASSLGFAYNSPLHF.

Only a few counts were recorded for this clonotype. The chain uses TRBV4-3 and TRBJ2-7; maybe TRBD1 (6 bases). V lost 1 base, J lost 3 bases, and 13 bases lay in between. The length of the CDR3 is 15 residues. Germline V gene lookup returns CDR1 LGHNA and CDR2 YSLEER. CDR3 loop: CASSQGTAYYYEQYF. The CDR3 DNA is TGCGCCAGCAGCCAAGGGACAGCCTACTACTACGAGCAGTACTTC.

The rearrangement joins TRBV9 to TRBJ2-3, with D uncertain. V gave up 3 bases and J gave up 0 bases, with 11 bases separating them. Germline CDR1 reads SGDLS; CDR2 reads YYNGEE. There are 15 residues in the CDR3. In DNA, the CDR3 is TGTGCCAGCAGCGCTAAGACCCCTAGCACAGATACGCAGTATTTT. Its translation: CASSAKTPSTDTQYF.

In its sample, this clonotype was seen a few times. The V call is TRBV15, the J call TRBJ1-5, with 7 bases that match TRBD1. Germline V gene sequence: CDR1 LNHNV, CDR2 YYDKDF (reference sequence). The CDR3 length is 14 residues. Unmatched junction bases numbered 7, after V lost 5 bases and J lost 6 bases. This CDR3 is CATSRQGPLQPQHF. CDR3 nucleotides: TGTGCCACCAGCCGACAGGGACCTCTTCAGCCCCAGCATTTT. The variable domain in full, with the rest retrieved from reference TRBV15 and TRBJ1-5, is DAMVIQNPRYQVTQFGKPVTLSCSQTLNHNVMYWYQQKSSQAPKLLFHYYDKDFNNEADTPDNFQSRRPNTSFCFLDIRSPGLGDTAMYLCATSRQGPLQPQHFGDGTRLSIL.

The rearrangement uses TRBV7-8 and TRBJ2-5; TRBD1 is a possible D gene (5 bases). The V and J ends lost 3 bases and 4 bases respectively, with 9 bases between them. The length of the CDR3 is 13 residues. Germline V CDR1 and CDR2: SGHVS, FQNEAQ. The CDR3 bases are TGTGCCAGCAGCTTCAGGGTAGTAGAGACCCAGTACTTC. Protein product: CASSFRVVETQYF.

This clonotype was observed a few times. V is TRBV7-2 and J is TRBJ2-7; 12 bases are shared with TRBD2. The CDR3 extends over 14 amino acids. Germline V lookup: CDR1 SGHTA, CDR2 FQGNSA. Trimming took 4 bases from V and 5 from J; bases not matched to a gene: 3. The CDR3 reads CASSSSGRVDEQYF. CDR3 bases: TGTGCCAGCAGCTCTAGCGGGAGGGTCGACGAGCAGTACTTC. Drawing the rest from reference TRBV7-2 and TRBJ2-7, the complete variable domain is GAGVSQSPSNKVTEKGKDVELRCDPISGHTALYWYRQSLGQGLEFLIYFQGNSAPDKSGLPSDRFSAERTGGSVSTLTIQRTQQEDSAVYLCASSSSGRVDEQYFGPGTRLTVT.

The chain combines TRBV7-9 with TRBJ2-3, with 8 bases aligning to TRBD2. J lost 3 bases, V lost 2 bases, and 7 bases had no gene match. CDR1 is SEHNR, CDR2 FQNEAQ, per germline (reference sequence). The CDR3 covers 16 residues. CDR3 sequence reads: CASSLSGLDWTDTQYF. CDR3 nucleotide sequence: TGTGCCAGCAGCTTATCGGGACTAGATTGGACAGATACGCAGTATTTT.

The V gene is TRBV2, the J gene TRBJ2-1; D call uncertain. Germline V lookup: CDR1 SNHLY, CDR2 FYNNEI. The V end was cut by 1 base, the J end by 4 bases, with 5 bases between. The CDR3 runs 13 residues. CDR3 amino acids: CASSEGGYNEQFF. DNA for the CDR3: TGTGCCAGCAGTGAAGGGGGTTACAATGAGCAGTTCTTC.

This clonotype occurred a few times. V usage is TRBV12-3 or TRBV12-4 and J usage is TRBJ2-7, with a tentative D call TRBD2 (6 bases). Trimming removed 5 bases from V and 4 bases from J, with 15 bases in between. The CDR3 has 14 amino acids. The CDR3 DNA sequence: TGTGCCAGCAGTCCCAGTAGAGGGAGGTACGAGCAGTACTTC. It is translated as CASSPSRGRYEQYF.

The chain couples TRBV24-1 to TRBJ1-1, with D possibly TRBD1 on 6 matching bases. This CDR3 contains 12 residues. Trimming cost V 4 bases and J 8 bases, with 10 bases left between them. The V gene's germline CDR1 is KGHDR and CDR2 SFDVKD. CDR3: CATSDYREEAFF. The CDR3 nucleotides read TGTGCCACCAGTGACTACAGGGAAGAAGCTTTCTTT.

This clonotype appeared a few times. The chain couples TRBV20-1 to TRBJ2-1; TRBD1 matches at 9 bases. This CDR3 is built from 14 residues. V lost 5 bases and J lost 4; bases outside the gene matches: 6. Germline V gene sequence: CDR1 DFQATT, CDR2 SNEGSKA (reference sequence). The CDR3 region has the DNA TGCAGTGCTGACAGGGGGACCATTTACAATGAGCAGTTCTTC. As protein: CSADRGTIYNEQFF.

The chain carries TRBV6-6 and TRBJ1-1; D unclear. Trimming left V 5 bases short and J 3 bases short, with 10 bases between. Germline CDR1 MNHNY, CDR2 SVGAGI (reference sequence). The CDR3 contains 13 residues. CDR3 DNA: TGTGCCAGCAGTACGGTGGCTGACACTGAAGCTTTCTTT. This translates into CASSTVADTEAFF.

This chain links TRBV2 with TRBJ2-7, with D perhaps TRBD1 (6 bases). The germline V and J ends were trimmed by 7 bases and 4 bases, with 17 bases remaining between them. The CDR3 loop spans 14 amino acids. Germline V lookup: CDR1 SNHLY, CDR2 FYNNEI. The chain's CDR3 is CASIYSGTPYEQYF. Written as DNA, the CDR3 is TGTGCCAGCATCTATTCCGGGACACCTTACGAGCAGTACTTC.

This clonotype occurred a few times. The chain recombines TRBV28 with TRBJ2-1; perhaps TRBD1 as D (5 bases). Trimming cost V 3 bases and J 5 bases, with 14 bases left between them. This CDR3 is built from 15 residues. Germline V gene lookup returns CDR1 MDHEN and CDR2 SYDVKM. CDR3 residues: CASSLLMGRDNEQFF. The CDR3 DNA is TGTGCCAGCAGTTTGTTGATGGGGCGCGACAATGAGCAGTTCTTC.

The chain is built from TRBV4-2 and TRBJ2-1, with D possibly matching TRBD2 (7 bases). The germline V gene has CDR1 LGHNA and CDR2 YNFKEQ. V lost 0 bases and J lost 2, with 11 bases in between. This CDR3 comprises 16 residues. Written as DNA, the CDR3 is TGTGCCAGCAGCCAAGATGTCGGGGGGCCCTACAATGAGCAGTTCTTC. Translating gives CASSQDVGGPYNEQFF.

This clonotype was detected many times. The J gene is TRBJ1-3, the V gene TRBV5-1; 10 positions match TRBD1. CDR1 is SGHRS, CDR2 YFSETQ, per germline. The trim removed 4 bases at V and 6 bases at J, leaving 7 bases unmatched. The CDR3 extends over 15 amino acids. The DNA for the CDR3 is TGCGCCAGCAGCGCGAGCGGGACAGGGGCAAACACCATATATTTT. It is translated as CASSASGTGANTIYF.

This clonotype has just a few counts. The V call is TRBV5-5, the J call TRBJ2-5; TRBD1 aligns across 9 bases. This CDR3 is 16 amino acids long. After removal of 3 bases from V and 4 bases from J, the junction contained 10 bases not matched to a gene. Germline loops: CDR1 SGHKS, CDR2 YYEKEE (reference sequence). The CDR3 is CASSSRTGAGRETQYF. The CDR3 region has the DNA TGTGCCAGCAGCTCCAGGACAGGGGCGGGGAGAGAGACCCAGTACTTC.

The chain carries TRBV12-3 or TRBV12-4 and TRBJ1-1, with D maybe TRBD1 (5 bases). V gave up 5 bases and J gave up 5 bases, with 18 bases separating them. CDR3 length: 15 amino acids. The CDR3 DNA reads as TGTGCCAGCAGTAAAAGGGGACGGGCGGGAACTGAAGCTTTCTTT. Encoded protein: CASSKRGRAGTEAFF.

This clonotype appeared a few times. The chain couples TRBV4-1 to TRBJ1-2; 10 bases agree with TRBD1. V shed 0 bases, J shed 8 bases, and the junction held 12 bases outside the gene matches. The CDR3 has 17 amino acids. Germline CDR1 reads MGHRA; CDR2 reads YSYEKL. CDR3 in DNA: TGCGCCAGCAGCCAAGAAGCGGGGGACAGGGGACCAGAGGGCTACACCTTC. As protein: CASSQEAGDRGPEGYTF.

V usage is TRBV24-1 and J usage is TRBJ2-1; 8 nucleotides line up with TRBD2. Germline loops: CDR1 KGHDR, CDR2 SFDVKD. The V gene end was trimmed by 3 bases and the J gene end by 7 bases; junction bases not matched to a gene: 13. The length of the CDR3 is 17 residues. DNA for the CDR3: TGTGCCACCAGTGATACCCCTTCTAGCGGGCGTGGGAATGAGCAGTTCTTC. This gives the protein CATSDTPSSGRGNEQFF.

V gene TRBV6-2 or TRBV6-3 combines with J gene TRBJ1-2; D gene unclear. CDR3 size: 15 residues. The germline CDR1 and CDR2 sequences are MNHEY and SVGEGT. The germline V and J ends were trimmed by 6 bases and 8 bases, with 22 bases remaining between them. CDR3 residues: CASSLTASSGGGYTF. In DNA, the CDR3 is TGTGCCAGCAGCCTTACTGCCTCGAGTGGAGGAGGCTACACCTTC.

At least ten counts were recorded for this clonotype. The chain carries TRBV10-3 and TRBJ2-7, with 7 positions matching TRBD2. The CDR3 extends over 14 amino acids. The germline CDR1 and CDR2 sequences are ENHRY and SYGVKD. V dropped 6 bases and J dropped 1; count of bases not matched to a gene: 6. The CDR3 DNA follows: TGTGCCATCAGCCCTGTGGGGGGGTCCTACGAGCAGTACTTC. Its protein product is CAISPVGGSYEQYF.

Only a few counts were recorded for this clonotype. The chain is built from TRBV24-1 and TRBJ2-2; D gene ambiguous. Looked up from germline, CDR1 is KGHDR and CDR2 is SFDVKD. V lost 5 bases, J lost 2 bases, and 5 bases lay in between. The CDR3 spans 13 residues. The CDR3 coding sequence is TGTGCCACCAGTGCCCTCAACACCGGGGAGCTGTTTTTT. It is translated as CATSALNTGELFF.

The rearrangement uses TRBV24-1 and TRBJ2-1; D ambiguous. Germline V CDR1 and CDR2: KGHDR, SFDVKD. V gave up 3 bases and J gave up 8 bases, with 10 bases separating them. The CDR3 consists of 13 residues. Here the CDR3 reads CATSDPSSDEQFF. CDR3 bases: TGTGCCACCAGTGATCCTTCCAGCGATGAGCAGTTCTTC.

The chain couples TRBV29-1 to TRBJ1-1, with a possible D match to TRBD1 (6 bases). Germline V gene data show CDR1 as SQVTM and CDR2 as ANQGSEA. V lost 7 bases to trimming and J lost 4 bases, with 16 bases between them. This CDR3 contains 13 residues. The CDR3 reads CSANRDLGTEAFF. CDR3 DNA sequence: TGCAGCGCCAACAGGGACTTGGGCACTGAAGCTTTCTTT.